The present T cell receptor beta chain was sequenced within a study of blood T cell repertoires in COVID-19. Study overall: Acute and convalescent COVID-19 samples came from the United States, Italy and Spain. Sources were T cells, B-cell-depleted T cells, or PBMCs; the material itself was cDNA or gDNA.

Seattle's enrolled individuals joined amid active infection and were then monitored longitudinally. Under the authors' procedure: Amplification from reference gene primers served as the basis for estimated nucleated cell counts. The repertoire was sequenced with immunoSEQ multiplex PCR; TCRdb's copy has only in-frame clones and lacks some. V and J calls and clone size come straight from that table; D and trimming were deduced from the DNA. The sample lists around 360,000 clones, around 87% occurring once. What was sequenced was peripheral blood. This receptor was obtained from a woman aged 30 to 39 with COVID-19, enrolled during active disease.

The CDR3 sequence is CASSPGPWGGSYNEQFF. In nucleotides, the CDR3 is TGTGCCAGCAGCCCGGGACCCTGGGGAGGCTCCTACAATGAGCAGTTCTTC. This chain connects TRBV11-3 to TRBJ2-1; D perhaps matches TRBD2 (6 bases). The CDR3 contains 17 residues. Germline loops: CDR1 SGHNT, CDR2 YENEEA. Trimming took 5 bases from V and 0 from J, leaving 17 bases between them. Full variable domain (remainder filled in from reference TRBV11-3 and TRBJ2-1): EAGVVQSPRYKIIEKKQPVAFWCNPISGHNTLYWYLQNLGQGPELLIRYENEEAVDDSQLPKDRFSAERLKGVDSTLKIQPAELGDSAVYLCASSPGPWGGSYNEQFFGPGTRLTVL.